This T cell receptor (beta chain) was observed in a study of CD8 T cells in Susac syndrome. Random hexamers were used to reverse transcribe an amount of about 0.45 to 1 ug RNA. Using its own MiXCR run on the immunoSEQ multiplex PCR reads, TCRdb lists one record per CDR3 protein. The table lists roughly 200,000 distinct CDR3 sequences, roughly 95% of them singletons. V was trimmed by 2 bases and J by 4 bases, leaving 12 bases between them. The CDR3 sequence is 14 residues long. The sequence came from a human donor with multiple sclerosis. The specimen was CD4+ T cells from PBMCs. The J gene is TRBJ2-7, the V gene TRBV12-3 or TRBV12-4; D perhaps matches TRBD2 (6 bases). CDR3 in amino acids: CASSLIGAGYEQYF. The CDR3 nucleotides are TGTGCCAGCAGTTTAATTGGGGCGGGATACGAGCAGTACTTC.